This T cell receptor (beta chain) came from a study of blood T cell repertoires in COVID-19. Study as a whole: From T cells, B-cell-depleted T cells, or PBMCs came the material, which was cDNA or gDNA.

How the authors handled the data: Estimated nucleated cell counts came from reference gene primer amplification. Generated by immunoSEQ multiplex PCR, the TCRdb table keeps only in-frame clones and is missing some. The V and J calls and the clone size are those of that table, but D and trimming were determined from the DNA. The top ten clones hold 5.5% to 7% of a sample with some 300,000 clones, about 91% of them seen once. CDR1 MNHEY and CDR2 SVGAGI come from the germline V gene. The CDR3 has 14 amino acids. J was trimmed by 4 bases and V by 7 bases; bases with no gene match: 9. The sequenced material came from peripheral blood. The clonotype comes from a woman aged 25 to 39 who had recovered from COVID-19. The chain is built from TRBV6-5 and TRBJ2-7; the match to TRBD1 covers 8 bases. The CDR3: CASKVAGGRYEQYF. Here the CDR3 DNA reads TGTGCCAGCAAGGTGGCAGGGGGCCGTTACGAGCAGTACTTC.